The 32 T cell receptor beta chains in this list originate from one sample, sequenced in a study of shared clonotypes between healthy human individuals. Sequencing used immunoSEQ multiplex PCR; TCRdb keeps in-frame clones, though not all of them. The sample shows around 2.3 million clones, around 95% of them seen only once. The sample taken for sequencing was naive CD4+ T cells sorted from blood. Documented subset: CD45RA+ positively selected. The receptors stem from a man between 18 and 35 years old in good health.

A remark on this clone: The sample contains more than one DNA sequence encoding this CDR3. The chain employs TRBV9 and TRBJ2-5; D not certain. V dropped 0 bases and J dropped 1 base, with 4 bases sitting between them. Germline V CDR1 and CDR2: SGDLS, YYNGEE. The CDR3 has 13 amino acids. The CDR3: CASSVGTQETQYF. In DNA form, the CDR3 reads TGTGCCAGCAGCGTAGGAACCCAAGAGACCCAGTACTTC. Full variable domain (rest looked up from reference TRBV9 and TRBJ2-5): DSGVTQTPKHLITATGQRVTLRCSPRSGDLSVYWYQQSLDQGLQFLIQYYNGEERAKGNILERFSAQQFPDLHSELNLSSLELGDSALYFCASSVGTQETQYFGPGTRLLVL.

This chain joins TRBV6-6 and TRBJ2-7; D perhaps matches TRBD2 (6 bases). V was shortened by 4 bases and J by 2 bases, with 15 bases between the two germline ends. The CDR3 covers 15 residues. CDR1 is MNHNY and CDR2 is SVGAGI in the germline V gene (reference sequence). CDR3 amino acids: CASSLGSSVTYEQYF. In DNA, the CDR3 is TGTGCCAGCAGTTTGGGTTCTAGCGTCACCTACGAGCAGTACTTC.

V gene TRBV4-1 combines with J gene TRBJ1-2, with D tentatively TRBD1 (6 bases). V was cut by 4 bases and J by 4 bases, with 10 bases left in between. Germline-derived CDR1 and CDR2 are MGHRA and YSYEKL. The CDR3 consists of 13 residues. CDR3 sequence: CASSPWDTYGYTF. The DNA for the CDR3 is TGCGCCAGCAGCCCTTGGGACACCTATGGCTACACCTTC.

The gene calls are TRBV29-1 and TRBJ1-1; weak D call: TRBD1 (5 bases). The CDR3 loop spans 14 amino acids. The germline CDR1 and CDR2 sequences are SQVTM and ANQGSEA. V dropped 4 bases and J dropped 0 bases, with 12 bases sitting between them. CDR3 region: CSVATVSLNTEAFF. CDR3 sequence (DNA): TGCAGCGTTGCGACAGTCAGCCTGAACACTGAAGCTTTCTTT.

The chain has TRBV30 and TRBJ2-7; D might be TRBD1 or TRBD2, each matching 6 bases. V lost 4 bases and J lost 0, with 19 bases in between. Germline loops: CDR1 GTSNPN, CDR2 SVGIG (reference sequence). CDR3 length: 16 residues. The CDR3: CAWNRGADRNSYEQYF. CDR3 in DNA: TGTGCCTGGAATAGGGGGGCTGACAGGAACTCCTACGAGCAGTACTTC.

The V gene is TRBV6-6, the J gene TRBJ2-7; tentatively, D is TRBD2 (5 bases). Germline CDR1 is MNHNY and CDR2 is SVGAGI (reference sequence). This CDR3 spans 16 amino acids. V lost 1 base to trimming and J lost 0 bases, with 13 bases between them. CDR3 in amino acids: CASSYYEGRSSYEQYF. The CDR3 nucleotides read TGTGCCAGCAGTTACTATGAGGGCAGAAGCTCCTACGAGCAGTACTTC.

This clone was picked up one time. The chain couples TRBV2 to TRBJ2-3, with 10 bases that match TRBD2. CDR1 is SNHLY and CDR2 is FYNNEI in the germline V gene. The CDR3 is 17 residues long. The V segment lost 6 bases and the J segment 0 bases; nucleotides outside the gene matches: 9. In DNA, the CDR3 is TGTGCCAGCAGCCTCGTGCTAGCGGGAGCAAGCACAGATACGCAGTATTTT. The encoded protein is CASSLVLAGASTDTQYF.

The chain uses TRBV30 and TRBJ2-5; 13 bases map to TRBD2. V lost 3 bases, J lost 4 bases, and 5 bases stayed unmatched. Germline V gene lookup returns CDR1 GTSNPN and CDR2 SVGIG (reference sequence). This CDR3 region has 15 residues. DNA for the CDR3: TGTGCCTGGAGCCAGACTAGCGGGGGGACAGAGACCCAGTACTTC. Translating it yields CAWSQTSGGTETQYF.

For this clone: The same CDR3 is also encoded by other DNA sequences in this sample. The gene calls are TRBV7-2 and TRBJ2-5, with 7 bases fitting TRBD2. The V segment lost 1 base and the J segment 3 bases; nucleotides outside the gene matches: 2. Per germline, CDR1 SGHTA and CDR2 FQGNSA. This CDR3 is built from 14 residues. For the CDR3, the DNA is TGTGCCAGCAGCTTAGGCCTAGCGGAAGAGACCCAGTACTTC. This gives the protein CASSLGLAEETQYF.

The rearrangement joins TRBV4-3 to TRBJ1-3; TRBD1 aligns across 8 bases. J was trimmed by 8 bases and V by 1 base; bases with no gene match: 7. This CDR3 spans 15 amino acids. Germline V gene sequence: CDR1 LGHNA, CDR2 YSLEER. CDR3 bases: TGCGCCAGCAGCCAAGCGACAGGGGCCGAATACACCATATATTTT. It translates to CASSQATGAEYTIYF.

The CDR3 nucleotides read TGTGCCAGCAGTTTATCCACCTACCTTGACTATGGCTACACCTTC. It yields the protein CASSLSTYLDYGYTF. The J gene is TRBJ1-2, the V gene TRBV28; the D is unclear. Trimming shortened V by 1 base and J by 3 bases, and 12 bases separated the two germline ends. CDR3 length equals 15 residues. CDR1 MDHEN and CDR2 SYDVKM come from the germline V gene.

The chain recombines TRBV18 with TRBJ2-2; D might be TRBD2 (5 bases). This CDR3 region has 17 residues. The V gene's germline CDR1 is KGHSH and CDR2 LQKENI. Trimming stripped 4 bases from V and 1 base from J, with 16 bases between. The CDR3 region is CASSRGSAGENTGELFF. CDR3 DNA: TGTGCCAGCTCACGGGGTAGCGCCGGGGAGAACACCGGGGAGCTGTTTTTT.

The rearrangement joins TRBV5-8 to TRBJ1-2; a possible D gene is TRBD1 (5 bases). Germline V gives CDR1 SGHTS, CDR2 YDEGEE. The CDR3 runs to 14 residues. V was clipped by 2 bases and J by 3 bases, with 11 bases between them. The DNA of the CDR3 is TGTGCCAGCAGCTTCCCCGGGACGGACTATGGCTACACCTTC. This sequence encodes CASSFPGTDYGYTF.

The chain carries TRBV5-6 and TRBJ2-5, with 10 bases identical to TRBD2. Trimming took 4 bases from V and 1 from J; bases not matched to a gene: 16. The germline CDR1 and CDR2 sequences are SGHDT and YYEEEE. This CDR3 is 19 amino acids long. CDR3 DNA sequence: TGTGCCAGCAGCCCCTTCTGGGATTATAGCGGGGGGCTCCAAGAGACCCAGTACTTC. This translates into CASSPFWDYSGGLQETQYF. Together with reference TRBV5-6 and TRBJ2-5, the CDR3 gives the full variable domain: DAGVTQSPTHLIKTRGQQVTLRCSPKSGHDTVSWYQQALGQGPQFIFQYYEEEERQRGNFPDRFSGHQFPNYSSELNVNALLLGDSALYLCASSPFWDYSGGLQETQYFGPGTRLLVL.

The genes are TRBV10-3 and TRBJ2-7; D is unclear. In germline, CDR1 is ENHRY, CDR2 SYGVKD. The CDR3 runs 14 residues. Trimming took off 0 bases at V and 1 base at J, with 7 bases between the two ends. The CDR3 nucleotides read TGTGCCATCAGTGAGTCGACAAATTCCTACGAGCAGTACTTC. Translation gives CAISESTNSYEQYF.

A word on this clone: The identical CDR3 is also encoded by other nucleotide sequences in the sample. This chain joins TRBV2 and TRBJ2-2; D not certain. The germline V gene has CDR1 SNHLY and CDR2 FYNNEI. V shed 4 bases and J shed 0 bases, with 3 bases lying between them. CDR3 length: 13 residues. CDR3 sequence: CASSAANTGELFF. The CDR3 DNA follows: TGTGCCAGCAGTGCCGCGAACACCGGGGAGCTGTTTTTT.

In DNA, the CDR3 is TGTGCCAGCCTAGCGGGTCCATACAATGAGCAGTTCTTC. Translated, it gives CASLAGPYNEQFF. The chain combines TRBV7-2 with TRBJ2-1, with 8 bases fitting TRBD2. Germline V gene lookup returns CDR1 SGHTA and CDR2 FQGNSA. Trimming cost V 8 bases and J 4 bases; bases outside gene matches: 4. There are 13 residues in the CDR3.

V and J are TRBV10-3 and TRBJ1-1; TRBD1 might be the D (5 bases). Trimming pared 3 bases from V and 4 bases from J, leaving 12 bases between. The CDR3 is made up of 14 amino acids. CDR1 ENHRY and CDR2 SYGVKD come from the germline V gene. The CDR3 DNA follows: TGTGCCATCAGTGAAAGGGGACGGGGCACTGAAGCTTTCTTT. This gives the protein CAISERGRGTEAFF.

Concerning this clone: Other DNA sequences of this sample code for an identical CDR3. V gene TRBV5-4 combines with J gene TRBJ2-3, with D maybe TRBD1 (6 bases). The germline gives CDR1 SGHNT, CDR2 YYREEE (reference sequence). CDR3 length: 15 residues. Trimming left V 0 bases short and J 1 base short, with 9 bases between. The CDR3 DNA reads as TGTGCCAGCAGCTTGGTAGCAGGGGGCACAGATACGCAGTATTTT. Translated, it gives CASSLVAGGTDTQYF.

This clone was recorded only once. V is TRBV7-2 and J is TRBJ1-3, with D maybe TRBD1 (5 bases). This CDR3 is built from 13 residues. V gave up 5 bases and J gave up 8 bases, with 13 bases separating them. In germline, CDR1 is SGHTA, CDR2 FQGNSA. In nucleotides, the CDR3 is TGTGCCAGCAGCGCCCGTTGGGGGGACACCATATATTTT. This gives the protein CASSARWGDTIYF.

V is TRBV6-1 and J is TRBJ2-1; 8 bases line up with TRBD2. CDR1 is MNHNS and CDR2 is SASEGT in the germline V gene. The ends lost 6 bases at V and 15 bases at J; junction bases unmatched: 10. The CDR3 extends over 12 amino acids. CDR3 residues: CASRVLAVRWFF. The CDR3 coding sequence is TGTGCCAGCAGGGTACTAGCGGTTAGGTGGTTCTTC.

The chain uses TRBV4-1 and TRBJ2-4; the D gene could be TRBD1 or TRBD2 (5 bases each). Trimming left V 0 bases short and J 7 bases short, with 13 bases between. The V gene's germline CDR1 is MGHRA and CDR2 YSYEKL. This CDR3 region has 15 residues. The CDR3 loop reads CASSQERDPRNIQYF. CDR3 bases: TGCGCCAGCAGCCAAGAAAGGGACCCGAGGAACATTCAGTACTTC.

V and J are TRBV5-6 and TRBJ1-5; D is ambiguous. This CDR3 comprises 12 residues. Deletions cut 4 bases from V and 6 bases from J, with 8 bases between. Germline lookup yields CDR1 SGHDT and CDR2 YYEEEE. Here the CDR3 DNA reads TGTGCCAGCAGCACTCTGGGTCAGCCCCAGCATTTT. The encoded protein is CASSTLGQPQHF. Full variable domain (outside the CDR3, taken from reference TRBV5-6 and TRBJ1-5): DAGVTQSPTHLIKTRGQQVTLRCSPKSGHDTVSWYQQALGQGPQFIFQYYEEEERQRGNFPDRFSGHQFPNYSSELNVNALLLGDSALYLCASSTLGQPQHFGDGTRLSIL.

In DNA form, the CDR3 reads TGTGCCAGCAGACTCACCGGGACGGCGAATGAGCAGTTCTTC. Its translation is CASRLTGTANEQFF. V is TRBV6-1 and J is TRBJ2-1; D might be TRBD1 or TRBD2, each matching 5 bases. The CDR3 is 14 residues long. Germline CDR1 is MNHNS and CDR2 is SASEGT. V lost 6 bases and J 7 bases, leaving 16 bases between the germline ends.

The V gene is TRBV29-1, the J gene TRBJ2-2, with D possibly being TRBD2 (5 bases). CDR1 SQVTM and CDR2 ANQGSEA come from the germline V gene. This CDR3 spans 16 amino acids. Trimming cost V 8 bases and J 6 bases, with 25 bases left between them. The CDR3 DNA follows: TGCAGCCTAGTAAGCCAGGTCGGAGGTTTGGCCGGGGAGCTGTTTTTT. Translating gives CSLVSQVGGLAGELFF.

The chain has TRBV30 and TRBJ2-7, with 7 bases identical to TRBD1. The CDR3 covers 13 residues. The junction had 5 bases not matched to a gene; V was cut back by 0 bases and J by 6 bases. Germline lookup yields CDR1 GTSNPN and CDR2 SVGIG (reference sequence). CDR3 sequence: CAWSVVPGGEQYF. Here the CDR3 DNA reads TGTGCCTGGAGTGTGGTGCCAGGGGGCGAGCAGTACTTC.

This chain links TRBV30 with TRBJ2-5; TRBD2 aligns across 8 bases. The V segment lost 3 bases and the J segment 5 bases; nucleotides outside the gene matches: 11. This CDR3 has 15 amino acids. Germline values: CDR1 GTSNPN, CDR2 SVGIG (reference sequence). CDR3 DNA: TGTGCCTGGAGGGAACCGGGACTAGGTTCCGAGACCCAGTACTTC. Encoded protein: CAWREPGLGSETQYF.

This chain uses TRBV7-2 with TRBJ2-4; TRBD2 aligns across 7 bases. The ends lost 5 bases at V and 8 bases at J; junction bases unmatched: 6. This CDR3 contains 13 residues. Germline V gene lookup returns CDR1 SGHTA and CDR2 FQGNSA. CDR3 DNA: TGTGCCAGCAGCGAGGGAGGGACTGACATTCAGTACTTC. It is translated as CASSEGGTDIQYF.

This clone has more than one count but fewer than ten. CDR3 sequence reads: CASGEGANTEAFF. The DNA for the CDR3 is TGTGCCAGTGGGGAGGGAGCGAACACTGAAGCTTTCTTT. V and J are TRBV19 and TRBJ1-1, with no clear D. V was trimmed by 8 bases and J by 1 base, leaving 11 bases between them. CDR1 and CDR2 from the germline V gene are LNHDA and SQIVND (reference sequence). The CDR3 is made up of 13 amino acids. Together with reference TRBV19 and TRBJ1-1, the CDR3 gives the full variable domain: DGGITQSPKYLFRKEGQNVTLSCEQNLNHDAMYWYRQDPGQGLRLIYYSQIVNDFQKGDIAEGYSVSREKKESFPLTVTSAQKNPTAFYLCASGEGANTEAFFGQGTRLTVV.

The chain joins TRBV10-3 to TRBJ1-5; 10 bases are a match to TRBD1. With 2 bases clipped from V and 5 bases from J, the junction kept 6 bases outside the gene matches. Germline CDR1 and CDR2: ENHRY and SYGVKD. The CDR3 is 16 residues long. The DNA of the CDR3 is TGTGCCATCAGTGAGGGGGACAGGGGTCTTCATCAGCCCCAGCATTTT. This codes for CAISEGDRGLHQPQHF.

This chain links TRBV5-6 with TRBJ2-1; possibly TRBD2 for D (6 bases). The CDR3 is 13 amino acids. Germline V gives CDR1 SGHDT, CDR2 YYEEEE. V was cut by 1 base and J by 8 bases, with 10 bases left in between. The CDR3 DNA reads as TGTGCCAGCAGCTTGATTAGCGGCGATGAGCAGTTCTTC. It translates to CASSLISGDEQFF.

The CDR3 sequence: CASSRPGPGTEAFF. CDR3 DNA: TGTGCCAGCAGTCGACCGGGGCCAGGGACTGAAGCTTTCTTT. The V gene is TRBV6-5, the J gene TRBJ1-1; TRBD1 is a possible D gene (5 bases). This CDR3 has 14 amino acids. Looked up from germline, CDR1 is MNHEY and CDR2 is SVGAGI. Between the trimmed V and J ends, which lost 5 bases and 5 bases, there was a span of 15 bases.